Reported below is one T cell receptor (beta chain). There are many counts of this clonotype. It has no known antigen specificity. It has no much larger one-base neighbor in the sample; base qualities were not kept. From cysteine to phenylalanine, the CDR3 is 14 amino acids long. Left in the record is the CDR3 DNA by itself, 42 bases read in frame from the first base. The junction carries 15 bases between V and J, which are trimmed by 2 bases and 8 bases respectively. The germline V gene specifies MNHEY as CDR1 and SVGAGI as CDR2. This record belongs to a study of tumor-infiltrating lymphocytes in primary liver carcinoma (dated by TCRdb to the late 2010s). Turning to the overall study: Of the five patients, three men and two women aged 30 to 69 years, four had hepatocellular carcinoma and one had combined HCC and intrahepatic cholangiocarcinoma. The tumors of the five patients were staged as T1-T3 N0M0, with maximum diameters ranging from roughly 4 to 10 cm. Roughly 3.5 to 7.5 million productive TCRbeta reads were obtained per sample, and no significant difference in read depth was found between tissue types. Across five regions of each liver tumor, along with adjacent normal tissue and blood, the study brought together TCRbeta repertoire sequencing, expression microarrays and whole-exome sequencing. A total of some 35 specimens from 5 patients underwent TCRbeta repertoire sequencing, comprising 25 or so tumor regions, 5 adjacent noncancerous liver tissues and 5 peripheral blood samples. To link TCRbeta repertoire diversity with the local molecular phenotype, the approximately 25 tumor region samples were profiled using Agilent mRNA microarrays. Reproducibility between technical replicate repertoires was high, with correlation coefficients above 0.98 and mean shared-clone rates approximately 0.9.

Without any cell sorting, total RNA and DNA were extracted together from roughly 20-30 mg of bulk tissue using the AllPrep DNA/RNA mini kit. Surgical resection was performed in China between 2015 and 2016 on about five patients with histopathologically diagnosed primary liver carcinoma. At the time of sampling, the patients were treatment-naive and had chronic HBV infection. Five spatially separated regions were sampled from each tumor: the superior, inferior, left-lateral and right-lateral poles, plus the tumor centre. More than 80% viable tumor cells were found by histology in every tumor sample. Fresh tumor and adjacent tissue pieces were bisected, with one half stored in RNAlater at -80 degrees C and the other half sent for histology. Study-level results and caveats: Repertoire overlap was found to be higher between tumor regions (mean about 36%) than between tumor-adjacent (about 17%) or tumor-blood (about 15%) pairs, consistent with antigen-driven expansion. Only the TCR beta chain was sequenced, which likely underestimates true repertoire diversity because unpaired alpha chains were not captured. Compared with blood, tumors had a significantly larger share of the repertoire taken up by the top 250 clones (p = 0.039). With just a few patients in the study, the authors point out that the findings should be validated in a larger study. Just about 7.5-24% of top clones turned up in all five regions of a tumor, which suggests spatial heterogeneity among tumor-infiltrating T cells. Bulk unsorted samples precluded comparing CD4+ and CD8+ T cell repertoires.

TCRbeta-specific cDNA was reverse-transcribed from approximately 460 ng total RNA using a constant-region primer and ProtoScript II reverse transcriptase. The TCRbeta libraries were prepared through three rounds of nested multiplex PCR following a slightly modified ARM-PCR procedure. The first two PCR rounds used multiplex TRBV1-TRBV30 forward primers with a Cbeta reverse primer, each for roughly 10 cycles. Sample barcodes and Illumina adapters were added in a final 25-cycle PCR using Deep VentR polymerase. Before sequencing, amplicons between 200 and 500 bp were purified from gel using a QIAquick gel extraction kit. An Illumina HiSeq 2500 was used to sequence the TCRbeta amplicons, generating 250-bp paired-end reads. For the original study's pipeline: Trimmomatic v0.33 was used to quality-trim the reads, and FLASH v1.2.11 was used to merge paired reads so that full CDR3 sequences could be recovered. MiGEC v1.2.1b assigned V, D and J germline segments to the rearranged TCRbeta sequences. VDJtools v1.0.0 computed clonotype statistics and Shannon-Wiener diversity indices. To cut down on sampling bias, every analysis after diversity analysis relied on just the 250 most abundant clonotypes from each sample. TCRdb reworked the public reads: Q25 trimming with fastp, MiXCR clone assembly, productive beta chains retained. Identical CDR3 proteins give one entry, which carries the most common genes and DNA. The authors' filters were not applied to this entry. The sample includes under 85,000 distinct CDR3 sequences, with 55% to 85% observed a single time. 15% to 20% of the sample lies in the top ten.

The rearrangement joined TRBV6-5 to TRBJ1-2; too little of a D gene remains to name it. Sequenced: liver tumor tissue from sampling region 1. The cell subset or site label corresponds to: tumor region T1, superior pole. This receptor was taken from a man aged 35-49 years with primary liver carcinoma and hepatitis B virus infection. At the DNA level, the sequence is TGTGCCAGCAGTTACGCCCCGGGGTCAGGAGGCTACACCTTC. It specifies CASSYAPGSGGYTF.